This T cell receptor beta chain emerged from a study of blood T cell repertoires in COVID-19. Study-wide context: Sources were T cells, B-cell-depleted T cells, or PBMCs; the material itself was cDNA or gDNA.

In the authors' workflow: Amplified reference gene primers provided the basis for estimating nucleated cell counts. The method was immunoSEQ multiplex PCR; TCRdb's version includes in-frame clones alone and lacks a portion of them. The D gene and trimming were derived from the DNA, and the V and J assignments and clone size from that table. The sample has about 250,000 clones, 75% to 90% seen once. The TCR comes from a man between 40 and 49 years old with acute or convalescent COVID-19. Sequencing was done on a sample of peripheral blood.

The CDR3 loop is CASSGLTGDYGYTF. The CDR3 coding sequence is TGTGCCAGCAGCGGACTGACAGGGGACTATGGCTACACCTTC. The V call is TRBV6-4, the J call TRBJ1-2, with 8 bases fitting TRBD1. The germline CDR1 and CDR2 sequences are MRHNA and SNTAGT. After removal of 6 bases from V and 3 bases from J, the junction contained 6 bases not matched to a gene. The CDR3 covers 14 residues.